The subject of this entry is one T cell receptor (beta chain). A junction boundary mismatches the germline segment, possibly from a read error. This entry comes from a study of T cell responses to AZD1222 COVID-19 vaccine. The CDR3 extends over 12 amino acids. Germline values: CDR1 LNHDA, CDR2 SQIVND (reference sequence). Assay used: immunoSEQ multiplex PCR; TCRdb lists only in-frame clones, some missing. The repertoire holds roughly 150,000 clones, with roughly nine tenths as singletons. The sample here was peripheral blood, taken on day 0 of AZD1222 vaccination. This sequence was found in an adult in good health. The V gene is TRBV19, the J gene TRBJ2-2, with unresolved D. For the CDR3, the DNA is TGTGCCAGTAGAATAGGCACCCGGGAGCTGTTTTTT. Translated: CASRIGTRELFF.